The next 24 T cell receptor beta chains were all read from a single sample in a study of radiotherapy plus CTLA-4 blockade in lung cancer (dated by TCRdb to the late 2010s). Library creation used the immunoSEQ multiplex PCR assay. As stored in TCRdb, this immuneACCESS dataset retains in-frame rearrangements with V and J assigned. A fraction of the clones does not appear; measured against another copy, unresolved V genes explain less than half of the discrepancy, and the remainder lacks a known reason. In this sample the table shows around 44,000 clones, around nine tenths of which occur a single time. The ten most abundant clones make up about a sixth of the sample. Source: peripheral blood, taken from a patient treated with radiotherapy plus ipilimumab. These receptors came from a human donor with non-small cell lung cancer that progressed on radiotherapy plus ipilimumab. Some clones in this sample may be carry-over from other donors' samples.

This clone has just a few counts. The chain recombines TRBV2 with TRBJ1-5; 10 bases fit TRBD1. The CDR3 runs 15 residues. Trimming at V came to 6 bases and at J to 2 bases, leaving 4 bases not matched to a gene. Germline CDR1 reads SNHLY; CDR2 reads FYNNEI. CDR3 coding DNA: TGTGCCAGCAGAGACAGGGGGCTGGGCAATCAGCCCCAGCATTTT. It specifies CASRDRGLGNQPQHF.

This chain uses TRBV4-3 with TRBJ2-1, with 7 bases fitting TRBD2. Germline CDR1 LGHNA, CDR2 YSLEER. Losses at the gene ends were 0 bases for V and 2 bases for J; bases not matched to a gene: 10. This CDR3 is 18 amino acids long. The CDR3 bases are TGCGCCAGCAGCCAAGATTTTCCGGAAGCGGGGCCCTACAATGAGCAGTTCTTC. Protein sequence: CASSQDFPEAGPYNEQFF.

The chain recombines TRBV6-5 with TRBJ2-2, with D maybe TRBD1 (5 bases). V dropped 2 bases and J dropped 4 bases, with 14 bases sitting between them. Germline-derived CDR1 and CDR2 are MNHEY and SVGAGI. The CDR3 runs 16 residues. CDR3: CASSYTRVSGTGELFF. CDR3 in DNA: TGTGCCAGCAGTTACACCAGGGTTTCGGGCACCGGGGAGCTGTTTTTT.

The chain uses TRBV5-1 and TRBJ2-3; the D gene is possibly TRBD1 (5 bases). V was trimmed by 1 base and J by 4 bases, leaving 10 bases between them. Germline loops: CDR1 SGHRS, CDR2 YFSETQ. CDR3 length equals 14 residues. The CDR3 region is CASSLHPGSDTQYF. In DNA, the CDR3 is TGCGCCAGCAGCTTGCATCCAGGGTCAGATACGCAGTATTTT. The full variable domain, with the rest looked up from reference TRBV5-1 and TRBJ2-3, is KAGVTQTPRYLIKTRGQQVTLSCSPISGHRSVSWYQQTPGQGLQFLFEYFSETQRNKGNFPGRFSGRQFSNSRSEMNVSTLELGDSALYLCASSLHPGSDTQYFGPGTRLTVL.

The CDR3 DNA sequence: TGCGCCAGCAGCTTAGGAGCAGACTATAGCACAGATACGCAGTATTTT. It yields the protein CASSLGADYSTDTQYF. The V and J genes are TRBV5-1 and TRBJ2-3, with a possible D match to TRBD2 (5 bases). CDR3 length equals 16 residues. CDR1 is SGHRS, CDR2 YFSETQ, per germline. V dropped 2 bases and J dropped 0 bases, with 13 bases sitting between them. Full variable domain (missing parts from reference TRBV5-1 and TRBJ2-3): KAGVTQTPRYLIKTRGQQVTLSCSPISGHRSVSWYQQTPGQGLQFLFEYFSETQRNKGNFPGRFSGRQFSNSRSEMNVSTLELGDSALYLCASSLGADYSTDTQYFGPGTRLTVL.

The chain couples TRBV29-1 to TRBJ2-2, with 8 bases identical to TRBD1. The germline gives CDR1 SQVTM, CDR2 ANQGSEA. The V segment lost 7 bases and the J segment 6 bases; nucleotides outside the gene matches: 7. CDR3 size: 13 residues. The CDR3 reads CSAHRGEAGELFF. The CDR3 DNA reads TGCAGCGCCCACAGGGGGGAAGCCGGGGAGCTGTTTTTT.

This chain links TRBV9 with TRBJ2-3, with a tentative D call TRBD1 (6 bases). This CDR3 is 13 amino acids long. Germline V CDR1 and CDR2: SGDLS, YYNGEE. Trimming shortened V by 3 bases and J by 6 bases, and 11 bases separated the two germline ends. CDR3 DNA sequence: TGTGCCAGCAGCGCAGGGGTGGTGGATACGCAGTATTTT. Residues: CASSAGVVDTQYF.

The CDR3 DNA sequence: TGTGCCACCACCGGGGAACTAGCGGGAGGCAATGAGCAGTTCTTC. It encodes CATTGELAGGNEQFF. The rearrangement joins TRBV15 to TRBJ2-1, with 12 bases matching TRBD2. Germline CDR1 and CDR2: LNHNV and YYDKDF (reference sequence). This CDR3 is 15 amino acids long. V lost 7 bases and J lost 6; bases outside the gene matches: 7.

V usage is TRBV5-5 and J usage is TRBJ2-1; D is possibly TRBD2 (7 bases). The CDR3 is made up of 14 amino acids. The V gene lost 2 bases and the J gene lost 7 bases, with 13 bases spanning the gap. Germline V gene sequence: CDR1 SGHKS, CDR2 YYEKEE (reference sequence). In DNA, the CDR3 is TGTGCCAGCAGCTTCGGGGGGCGCGTGAATGAGCAGTTCTTC. Translating gives CASSFGGRVNEQFF.

This chain uses TRBV27 with TRBJ2-3, with 7 bases lining up with TRBD2. V lost 1 base and J lost 6; bases outside the gene matches: 4. The CDR3 has 14 amino acids. Germline V gives CDR1 MNHEY, CDR2 SMNVEV (reference sequence). The CDR3 nucleotides read TGTGCCAGCAGTTTATGGGGGGGGAAGGATACGCAGTATTTT. Amino acid sequence: CASSLWGGKDTQYF.

The chain carries TRBV4-1 and TRBJ1-4; no reliable D call. CDR1 MGHRA and CDR2 YSYEKL come from the germline V gene. Between the trimmed V and J ends, which lost 1 base and 4 bases, there was a span of 10 bases. The CDR3 is made up of 15 amino acids. The CDR3 nucleotides are TGCGCCAGCAGCCAAGTCCACAGCCTTAATGAAAAACTGTTTTTT. Residues: CASSQVHSLNEKLFF.

This clone was found once. The rearrangement links TRBV10-3 to TRBJ2-1, with a weak D call TRBD1 (7 bases). The CDR3 sequence is 16 residues long. V shed 3 bases and J shed 3 bases, with 15 bases lying between them. Germline loops: CDR1 ENHRY, CDR2 SYGVKD. The CDR3 spells CAISDRAGGSYNEQFF. CDR3 in DNA: TGTGCCATCAGTGATAGGGCAGGGGGGAGCTACAATGAGCAGTTCTTC.

This clone was observed a handful of times. It is likely a read error: a sequence one base away is far more abundant. V is TRBV29-1 and J is TRBJ2-1, with 11 bases fitting TRBD2. This CDR3 spans 14 amino acids. Germline V gene lookup returns CDR1 SQVTM and CDR2 ANQGSEA. The J segment lost 7 bases and the V segment lost 1 base, leaving 3 bases of the junction unmatched. The CDR3 is CSVEGTSGSNEQFF. The CDR3 bases are TGCAGCGTTGAAGGGACTAGCGGGTCTAATGAGCAGTTCTTC.

The V gene is TRBV7-6, the J gene TRBJ2-5; 9 bases align to TRBD2. The CDR3 length is 15 residues. V shed 1 base, J shed 7 bases, and the junction held 7 bases outside the gene matches. CDR1 is SGHVS, CDR2 FNYEAQ, per germline. The CDR3 loop is CASSLDLLAGVTQYF. CDR3 nucleotides: TGTGCCAGCAGCTTAGACCTCTTAGCGGGAGTGACCCAGTACTTC.

J is TRBJ1-3 and V is TRBV9; 9 bases agree with TRBD1. Per the germline V gene, CDR1 is SGDLS and CDR2 is YYNGEE. The junction had 3 bases not matched to a gene; V was cut back by 0 bases and J by 2 bases. The CDR3 is made up of 16 amino acids. CDR3 DNA sequence: TGTGCCAGCAGCGTAGGGGGGACAGGGACTGGAAACACCATATATTTT. Its protein product is CASSVGGTGTGNTIYF.

The rearrangement links TRBV7-6 to TRBJ1-3; 9 bases line up with TRBD1. Per germline, CDR1 SGHVS and CDR2 FNYEAQ. The junction had 4 bases not matched to a gene; V was cut back by 1 base and J by 6 bases. CDR3 length: 15 amino acids. CDR3 region: CASSLVGQGVNTIYF. The CDR3 nucleotides are TGTGCCAGCAGCTTAGTGGGACAGGGCGTAAACACCATATATTTT.

In nucleotides, the CDR3 is TGTGCCAGCAGCCACCGAGATAGCTCCTATAATTCACCCCTCCACTTT. Translated: CASSHRDSSYNSPLHF. This chain joins TRBV7-2 and TRBJ1-6; D unclear. The CDR3 runs to 16 residues. V dropped 5 bases and J dropped 0 bases, with 11 bases sitting between them. CDR1 is SGHTA and CDR2 is FQGNSA in the germline V gene.

In its sample, this clone was seen once. V usage is TRBV10-3 and J usage is TRBJ1-5; 7 bases align to TRBD1. The CDR3 extends over 15 amino acids. Germline V gene sequence: CDR1 ENHRY, CDR2 SYGVKD. With V trimmed by 2 bases and J by 1 base, 2 bases remained unmatched. The CDR3 protein is CAISEQTGSNQPQHF. CDR3 nucleotide sequence: TGTGCCATCAGTGAGCAGACAGGGAGCAATCAGCCCCAGCATTTT.

This rearrangement joins TRBV7-2 to TRBJ2-7; weak D call: TRBD2 (5 bases). Trimming took 0 bases from V and 6 from J, leaving 15 bases between them. CDR1 and CDR2 (germline): SGHTA, FQGNSA. The CDR3 consists of 15 residues. The CDR3 nucleotides are TGTGCCAGCAGCTTAGCTTCGGGGATTCGGAGCGAGCAGTACTTC. It translates to CASSLASGIRSEQYF.

The gene calls are TRBV6-1 and TRBJ1-2; 7 bases line up with TRBD1. The germline V gene has CDR1 MNHNS and CDR2 SASEGT. The CDR3 spans 12 residues. The J segment lost 7 bases and the V segment lost 4 bases, leaving 3 bases of the junction unmatched. The CDR3 DNA reads TGTGCCAGCAGTGGGACAGGACCTGGCTACACCTTC. It yields the protein CASSGTGPGYTF.

This clone came up once. The chain employs TRBV5-6 and TRBJ2-5; tentative D call: TRBD2 (7 bases). The assigned J gene may be wrong: the sequence end matches TRBJ2-7 better. CDR1 and CDR2 from the germline V gene are SGHDT and YYEEEE. CDR3 length: 13 amino acids. The CDR3 DNA is TGTGCCAGCAGCCGGGGGGCGAGCGCCGAGCAGTACTTC. This gives the protein CASSRGASAEQYF.

There are a few counts of this clone. The CDR3 loop is CASSAGGVGGYTF. CDR3 nucleotide sequence: TGTGCCAGCAGTGCAGGAGGGGTCGGCGGCTACACCTTC. The chain carries TRBV2 and TRBJ1-2; D is perhaps TRBD1 (5 bases). This CDR3 has 13 amino acids. Looked up from germline, CDR1 is SNHLY and CDR2 is FYNNEI. Trimming removed 4 bases from V and 8 bases from J, with 14 bases in between.

This chain uses TRBV7-9 with TRBJ2-4, with 7 bases lining up with TRBD1. Germline CDR1 SEHNR, CDR2 FQNEAQ (reference sequence). The ends lost 6 bases at V and 0 bases at J; junction bases unmatched: 2. This CDR3 has 14 amino acids. The CDR3 here is CASSWTGAKNIQYF. CDR3 DNA sequence: TGTGCCAGCAGTTGGACAGGAGCCAAAAACATTCAGTACTTC.

The V and J genes are TRBV2 and TRBJ2-2; the match to TRBD2 covers 14 bases. The CDR3 covers 16 residues. Germline lookup yields CDR1 SNHLY and CDR2 FYNNEI. V gave up 7 bases and J gave up 7 bases; unmatched junction bases: 8. The CDR3 region has the DNA TGTGCCAGCAACGAGGGACTAGCGGGGGAGAACGGGGAGCTGTTTTTT. It specifies CASNEGLAGENGELFF.